In this sample, the clone carrying this T cell receptor (beta chain) turned up a few times. Repertoires were generated with immunoSEQ multiplex PCR, while TCRdb's copy carries only in-frame clones and drops some. The sample includes about 410,000 clones, around nine tenths of them seen just once. This entry belongs to a study of blood T cell repertoires in COVID-19. It was during active infection that Seattle patients were enrolled and then longitudinally followed. V lost 2 bases, J lost 8 bases, and 14 bases lay in between. Germline V gene lookup returns CDR1 KGHDR and CDR2 SFDVKD. The length of the CDR3 is 15 residues.

The chain joins TRBV24-1 to TRBJ2-2; D uncertain. Material for sequencing was peripheral blood. This receptor was taken from a woman between 40 and 50 years old with COVID-19, enrolled during active disease. CDR3 DNA: TGTGCCACCAGTGATTCCCCCCCCGCGACAGGGGAGCTGTTTTTT. This sequence encodes CATSDSPPATGELFF.